These 12 T cell receptor beta chains were sequenced from one sample in a study of regulatory T cells in long-lasting Graves disease. Regarding time point: newly diagnosed GD, antithyroid drugs for less than 3 months. The TCR library was made from RNA extracted from PBMCs. Assembly of TCR beta libraries relied on iRepertoire HTBI primers together with Arm-PCR of CDR3 regions. TCRdb passed the multiplex PCR reads through MiXCR, listing each CDR3 protein once. There are 360,000 or so distinct CDR3 sequences in the sample; about a sixth occur only once, and 25% to 30% lies in the top ten. These sequences were also reported in another study, on T cells in Graves' hyperthyroidism and ophthalmopathy.

The input for sequencing was peripheral blood mononuclear cells (PBMCs), taken at new diagnosis, from a patient treated with antithyroid drugs. These TCRs come from a man aged 40-50 years with Graves disease.

On this clonotype: A single base separates this from a much larger clone, so it may be a read error. The rearrangement links TRBV28 to TRBJ2-3, with D unclear. V was cut by 7 bases and J by 0 bases, with 5 bases left in between. The CDR3 totals 12 residues. The germline CDR1 and CDR2 sequences are MDHEN and SYDVKM. The CDR3 nucleotides read TGTGCCAGCACCACAAGCACAGATACGCAGTATTTT. This gives the protein CASTTSTDTQYF.

The chain recombines TRBV4-2 with TRBJ2-7, with D possibly matching TRBD2 (6 bases). Per the germline V gene, CDR1 is LGHNA and CDR2 is YNFKEQ. Between the trimmed V and J ends, which lost 4 bases and 7 bases, there was a span of 17 bases. The CDR3 covers 14 residues. CDR3 DNA sequence: TGTGCCAGCAGCCCTACTCACGCACGGGGGGAGCAGTACTTC. It encodes CASSPTHARGEQYF.

This clonotype was counted a few times. This chain links TRBV5-4 with TRBJ2-5, with 8 bases aligning to TRBD1. Trimming took 2 bases from V and 1 from J; bases not matched to a gene: 10. The CDR3 is 17 amino acids. Germline V CDR1 and CDR2: SGHNT, YYREEE (reference sequence). In nucleotides, the CDR3 is TGTGCCAGCAGCTTTTTTAGCTCCGGACAGGGCCAAGAGACCCAGTACTTC. Translating gives CASSFFSSGQGQETQYF.

J is TRBJ2-5 and V is TRBV20-1; 9 nucleotides align to TRBD1. Trimming cost V 7 bases and J 5 bases; bases outside gene matches: 11. The V gene's germline CDR1 is DFQATT and CDR2 SNEGSKA (reference sequence). This CDR3 spans 14 amino acids. CDR3 nucleotide sequence: TGCAGTGTCCCGGACAGGGGTTTTGTGGAGACCCAGTACTTC. Amino acids: CSVPDRGFVETQYF.

The gene calls are TRBV3-1 and TRBJ1-1; TRBD1 is a possible D gene (6 bases). CDR1 LGHDT and CDR2 YNNKEL come from the germline V gene (reference sequence). The CDR3 covers 14 residues. V was shortened by 4 bases and J by 1 base, with 10 bases between the two germline ends. In DNA, the CDR3 is TGTGCCAGCAGCCGCCTGGACAGGAACACTGAAGCTTTCTTT. The encoded protein is CASSRLDRNTEAFF.

This chain connects TRBV27 to TRBJ2-7, with 7 bases matching TRBD2. With 0 bases clipped from V and 2 bases from J, the junction kept 13 bases outside the gene matches. CDR3 length equals 18 residues. Germline CDR1 and CDR2: MNHEY and SMNVEV (reference sequence). The CDR3 DNA sequence: TGTGCCAGCAGTTTATCTTCGGGGGGTATCGGGGTTGCCTACGAGCAGTACTTC. It specifies CASSLSSGGIGVAYEQYF.

This clonotype was counted a few times. The chain joins TRBV12-5 to TRBJ2-2, with unresolved D. The CDR3 runs 16 residues. The ends were cut back, 3 bases at V and 2 bases at J, with 13 bases in the middle. CDR1 is LGHNT, CDR2 FRNRAP, per germline. This CDR3 reads CASGFLPRPNTGELFF. The CDR3 DNA reads as TGTGCTAGTGGTTTTCTGCCACGGCCCAACACCGGGGAGCTGTTTTTT.

The table lists this clonotype with many counts. J is TRBJ1-5 and V is TRBV3-1; D is unresolved. V dropped 1 base and J dropped 1 base, with 8 bases sitting between them. The CDR3 sequence is 15 residues long. CDR1 is LGHDT, CDR2 YNNKEL, per germline (reference sequence). CDR3 nucleotide sequence: TGTGCCAGCAGCCAAGTTCCAAACAGCAATCAGCCCCAGCATTTT. It codes for CASSQVPNSNQPQHF.

The rearrangement joins TRBV24-1 to TRBJ1-3; D call uncertain. CDR1 is KGHDR and CDR2 is SFDVKD in the germline V gene. The V gene lost 8 bases and the J gene lost 0 bases, with 13 bases spanning the gap. The CDR3 is 15 amino acids. CDR3 sequence: CATNTHRSSGNTIYF. Here the CDR3 DNA reads TGTGCCACCAATACACACAGAAGCTCTGGAAACACCATATATTTT.

V usage is TRBV29-1 and J usage is TRBJ1-4, with 7 bases fitting TRBD1. Germline V gene data show CDR1 as SQVTM and CDR2 as ANQGSEA. V lost 4 bases and J lost 7; bases outside the gene matches: 9. The CDR3 is 14 amino acids. In DNA form, the CDR3 reads TGCAGCGTTGCTCAAGACAGGGCAACTGAAAAACTGTTTTTT. It codes for CSVAQDRATEKLFF.

This clonotype was seen a handful of times. The DNA for the CDR3 is TGTGCCACCAGTCCGCGGGGGGGAGGGGGGACCCAGTACTTC. It codes for CATSPRGGGGTQYF. V and J are TRBV24-1 and TRBJ2-5; 9 nucleotides agree with TRBD2. CDR3 length equals 14 residues. V shed 6 bases and J 7 bases; nucleotides not matched to a gene: 8. Germline CDR1 and CDR2: KGHDR and SFDVKD.

The sample holds many counts of this clonotype. V usage is TRBV2 and J usage is TRBJ2-1, with a weak D call TRBD1 (5 bases). The CDR3 has 14 amino acids. Germline V CDR1 and CDR2: SNHLY, FYNNEI. Trimming removed 5 bases at V and 5 bases at J, with 13 bases between. In DNA form, the CDR3 reads TGTGCCAGCAGTTTGGGCAGGGTCCACAATGAGCAGTTCTTC. Translating it yields CASSLGRVHNEQFF.